The source of this T cell receptor beta chain is a study of Ad26.COV2.S vaccination and SARS-CoV-2 variants. General study results and limits: There was reportedly substantial breadth in spike-specific CD8+ and CD4+ T cell responses after vaccination. Placebo and vaccine recipients had non-spike TCR breadth that was similar. Total T cell responses, in the TCR breadth and depth analyses, may have been underestimated. Vaccine recipients posted higher spike-specific TCR breadth than their placebo counterparts.

Many counts were recorded for this clone. What it recognizes is unknown. The V segment lost 0 bases and the J segment 2 bases; nucleotides outside the gene matches: 6. Germline V gene sequence: CDR1 SGHNT, CDR2 YYREEE (reference sequence). The CDR3 has 16 residues. TCRdb's copy holds only in-frame clones and misses some; the assay was immunoSEQ multiplex PCR. The sample includes approximately 150,000 clones, approximately 90% of them seen just once. This material consisted of peripheral blood, taken after recovery from COVID-19. This chain connects TRBV5-4 to TRBJ2-7; TRBD1 matches at 9 bases. The sequence derives from a human donor who had recovered from COVID-19. CDR3 sequence: CASSLGSGQGTYEQYF. The CDR3 coding sequence is TGTGCCAGCAGCTTGGGATCGGGACAGGGAACCTACGAGCAGTACTTC. The whole variable domain, remainder taken from reference TRBV5-4 and TRBJ2-7, is ETGVTQSPTHLIKTRGQQVTLRCSSQSGHNTVSWYQQALGQGPQFIFQYYREEENGRGNFPPRFSGLQFPNYSSELNVNALELDDSALYLCASSLGSGQGTYEQYFGPGTRLTVT.